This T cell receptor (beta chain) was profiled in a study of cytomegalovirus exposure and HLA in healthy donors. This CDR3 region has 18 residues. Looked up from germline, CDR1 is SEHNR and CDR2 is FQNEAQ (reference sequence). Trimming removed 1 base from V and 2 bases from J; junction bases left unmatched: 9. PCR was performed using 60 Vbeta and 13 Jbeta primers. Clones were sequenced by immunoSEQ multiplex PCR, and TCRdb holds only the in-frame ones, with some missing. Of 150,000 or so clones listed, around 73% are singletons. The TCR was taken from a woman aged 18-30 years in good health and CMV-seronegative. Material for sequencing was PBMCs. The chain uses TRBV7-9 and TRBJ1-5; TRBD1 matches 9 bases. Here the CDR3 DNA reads TGTGCCAGCAGCTTAGGTACGGGACAGGGTTTCGGCAATCAGCCCCAGCATTTT. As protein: CASSLGTGQGFGNQPQHF.